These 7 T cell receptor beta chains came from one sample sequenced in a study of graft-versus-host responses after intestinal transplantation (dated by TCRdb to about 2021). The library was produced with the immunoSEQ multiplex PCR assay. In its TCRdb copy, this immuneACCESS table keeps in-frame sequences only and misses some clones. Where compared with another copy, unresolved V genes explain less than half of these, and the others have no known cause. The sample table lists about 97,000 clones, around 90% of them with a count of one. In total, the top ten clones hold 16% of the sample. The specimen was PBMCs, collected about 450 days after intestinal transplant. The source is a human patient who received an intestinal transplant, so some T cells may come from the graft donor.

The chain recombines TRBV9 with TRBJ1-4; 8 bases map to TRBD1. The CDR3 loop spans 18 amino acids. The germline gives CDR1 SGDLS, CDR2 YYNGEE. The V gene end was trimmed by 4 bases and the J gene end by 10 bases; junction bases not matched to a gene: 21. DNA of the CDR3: TGTGCCAGCAGCCCCCACCAAAACAGGGGGAGGAGTATAGGAAAACTGTTTTTT. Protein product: CASSPHQNRGRSIGKLFF.

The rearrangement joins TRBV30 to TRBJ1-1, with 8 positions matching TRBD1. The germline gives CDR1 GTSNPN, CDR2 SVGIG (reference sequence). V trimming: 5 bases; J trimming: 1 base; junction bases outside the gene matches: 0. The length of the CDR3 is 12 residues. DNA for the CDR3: TGTGCCTGGGACAGGGGGAACACTGAAGCTTTCTTT. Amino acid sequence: CAWDRGNTEAFF.

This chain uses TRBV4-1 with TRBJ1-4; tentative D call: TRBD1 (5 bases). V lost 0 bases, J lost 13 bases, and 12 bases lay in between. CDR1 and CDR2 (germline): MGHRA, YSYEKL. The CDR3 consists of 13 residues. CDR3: CASSQDHGGGLFF. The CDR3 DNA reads TGCGCCAGCAGCCAAGATCACGGGGGTGGACTGTTTTTT.

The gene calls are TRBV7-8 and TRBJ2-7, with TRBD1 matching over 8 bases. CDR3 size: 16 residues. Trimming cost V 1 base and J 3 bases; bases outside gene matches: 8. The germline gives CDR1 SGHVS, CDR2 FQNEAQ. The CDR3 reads CASSLEPPGQGYEQYF. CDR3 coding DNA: TGTGCCAGCAGCTTAGAACCCCCCGGACAGGGCTACGAGCAGTACTTC.

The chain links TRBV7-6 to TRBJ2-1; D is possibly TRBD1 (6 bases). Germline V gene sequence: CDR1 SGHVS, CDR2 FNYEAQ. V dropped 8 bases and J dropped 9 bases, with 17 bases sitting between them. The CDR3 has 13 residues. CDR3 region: CASSRAVGGEQFF. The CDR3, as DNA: TGTGCCAGCTCGCGCGCTGTAGGGGGTGAGCAGTTCTTC.

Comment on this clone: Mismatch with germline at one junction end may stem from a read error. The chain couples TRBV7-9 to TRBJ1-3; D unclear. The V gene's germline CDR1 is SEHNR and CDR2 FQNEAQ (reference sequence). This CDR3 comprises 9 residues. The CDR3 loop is CALGNTIYF. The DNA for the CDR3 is TGCGCACTCGGAAACACCATATATTTT.

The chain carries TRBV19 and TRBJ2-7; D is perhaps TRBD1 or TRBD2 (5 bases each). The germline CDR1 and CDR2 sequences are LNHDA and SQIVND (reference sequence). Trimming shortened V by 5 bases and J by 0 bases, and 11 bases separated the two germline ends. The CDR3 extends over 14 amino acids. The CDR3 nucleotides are TGTGCCAGTAGTGGATGGGACGGCTCCTACGAGCAGTACTTC. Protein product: CASSGWDGSYEQYF.